This T cell receptor beta chain was identified during a study of blood T cell repertoires in COVID-19. Turning to the study itself: The origin of the acute and convalescent COVID-19 samples was the United States, Italy and Spain. The analysed material was cDNA or gDNA that came from T cells, B-cell-depleted T cells, or PBMCs.

Original analysis: Amplifying reference gene primers gave estimates of nucleated cell counts. Using immunoSEQ multiplex PCR, the repertoire was profiled, and TCRdb retains in-frame clones only, with some absent. The DNA was the basis for D and trimming; V, J and clone size are from that table. Here the sample spans about 350,000 clones, over 85% being singletons. It was during active infection that Seattle patients were enrolled and then longitudinally followed. Sequenced: peripheral blood. The TCR sequence derives from a woman in her sixties or seventies with COVID-19, enrolled during active disease.

CDR3 in DNA: TGTGCCAGTAGTACTGGACAGTTTGCAGTTCGGCCCCAGCATTTT. Residues: CASSTGQFAVRPQHF. This chain uses TRBV19 with TRBJ1-5; tentative D call: TRBD1 (6 bases). The CDR3 totals 15 residues. CDR1 LNHDA and CDR2 SQIVND come from the germline V gene (reference sequence). Trimming pared 4 bases from V and 9 bases from J, leaving 19 bases between.